This TCR beta chain was sequenced for a study of T cells in tumors after PD-1 blockade. Study in general: Prior checkpoint blockade, systemic immunosuppressant use, or anti-cancer therapy within 4 weeks excluded patients. Daily vismodegib 150 mg continued in a subset of anti-PD-1-treated patients. Blood samples averaged roughly 110,000 templates (range roughly 24,000-280,000) and approximately 37,000 unique clonotypes.

Method: immunoSEQ multiplex PCR; TCRdb's copy keeps in-frame clones and lacks some. This table has approximately 46,000 clones, nearly 80% appearing once. Germline assignment: CDR1 LNHDA and CDR2 SQIVND (reference sequence). The ends lost 3 bases at V and 5 bases at J; junction bases unmatched: 2. CDR3 size: 14 residues. Sample: PBMCs, taken before anti-PD-1 treatment. This TCR derives from a human donor with basal cell carcinoma. The chain uses TRBV19 and TRBJ1-4, with 8 positions matching TRBD1. The DNA for the CDR3 is TGTGCCAGTAGTATCCGACAGGGGAATGAAAAACTGTTTTTT. Translated, it gives CASSIRQGNEKLFF.